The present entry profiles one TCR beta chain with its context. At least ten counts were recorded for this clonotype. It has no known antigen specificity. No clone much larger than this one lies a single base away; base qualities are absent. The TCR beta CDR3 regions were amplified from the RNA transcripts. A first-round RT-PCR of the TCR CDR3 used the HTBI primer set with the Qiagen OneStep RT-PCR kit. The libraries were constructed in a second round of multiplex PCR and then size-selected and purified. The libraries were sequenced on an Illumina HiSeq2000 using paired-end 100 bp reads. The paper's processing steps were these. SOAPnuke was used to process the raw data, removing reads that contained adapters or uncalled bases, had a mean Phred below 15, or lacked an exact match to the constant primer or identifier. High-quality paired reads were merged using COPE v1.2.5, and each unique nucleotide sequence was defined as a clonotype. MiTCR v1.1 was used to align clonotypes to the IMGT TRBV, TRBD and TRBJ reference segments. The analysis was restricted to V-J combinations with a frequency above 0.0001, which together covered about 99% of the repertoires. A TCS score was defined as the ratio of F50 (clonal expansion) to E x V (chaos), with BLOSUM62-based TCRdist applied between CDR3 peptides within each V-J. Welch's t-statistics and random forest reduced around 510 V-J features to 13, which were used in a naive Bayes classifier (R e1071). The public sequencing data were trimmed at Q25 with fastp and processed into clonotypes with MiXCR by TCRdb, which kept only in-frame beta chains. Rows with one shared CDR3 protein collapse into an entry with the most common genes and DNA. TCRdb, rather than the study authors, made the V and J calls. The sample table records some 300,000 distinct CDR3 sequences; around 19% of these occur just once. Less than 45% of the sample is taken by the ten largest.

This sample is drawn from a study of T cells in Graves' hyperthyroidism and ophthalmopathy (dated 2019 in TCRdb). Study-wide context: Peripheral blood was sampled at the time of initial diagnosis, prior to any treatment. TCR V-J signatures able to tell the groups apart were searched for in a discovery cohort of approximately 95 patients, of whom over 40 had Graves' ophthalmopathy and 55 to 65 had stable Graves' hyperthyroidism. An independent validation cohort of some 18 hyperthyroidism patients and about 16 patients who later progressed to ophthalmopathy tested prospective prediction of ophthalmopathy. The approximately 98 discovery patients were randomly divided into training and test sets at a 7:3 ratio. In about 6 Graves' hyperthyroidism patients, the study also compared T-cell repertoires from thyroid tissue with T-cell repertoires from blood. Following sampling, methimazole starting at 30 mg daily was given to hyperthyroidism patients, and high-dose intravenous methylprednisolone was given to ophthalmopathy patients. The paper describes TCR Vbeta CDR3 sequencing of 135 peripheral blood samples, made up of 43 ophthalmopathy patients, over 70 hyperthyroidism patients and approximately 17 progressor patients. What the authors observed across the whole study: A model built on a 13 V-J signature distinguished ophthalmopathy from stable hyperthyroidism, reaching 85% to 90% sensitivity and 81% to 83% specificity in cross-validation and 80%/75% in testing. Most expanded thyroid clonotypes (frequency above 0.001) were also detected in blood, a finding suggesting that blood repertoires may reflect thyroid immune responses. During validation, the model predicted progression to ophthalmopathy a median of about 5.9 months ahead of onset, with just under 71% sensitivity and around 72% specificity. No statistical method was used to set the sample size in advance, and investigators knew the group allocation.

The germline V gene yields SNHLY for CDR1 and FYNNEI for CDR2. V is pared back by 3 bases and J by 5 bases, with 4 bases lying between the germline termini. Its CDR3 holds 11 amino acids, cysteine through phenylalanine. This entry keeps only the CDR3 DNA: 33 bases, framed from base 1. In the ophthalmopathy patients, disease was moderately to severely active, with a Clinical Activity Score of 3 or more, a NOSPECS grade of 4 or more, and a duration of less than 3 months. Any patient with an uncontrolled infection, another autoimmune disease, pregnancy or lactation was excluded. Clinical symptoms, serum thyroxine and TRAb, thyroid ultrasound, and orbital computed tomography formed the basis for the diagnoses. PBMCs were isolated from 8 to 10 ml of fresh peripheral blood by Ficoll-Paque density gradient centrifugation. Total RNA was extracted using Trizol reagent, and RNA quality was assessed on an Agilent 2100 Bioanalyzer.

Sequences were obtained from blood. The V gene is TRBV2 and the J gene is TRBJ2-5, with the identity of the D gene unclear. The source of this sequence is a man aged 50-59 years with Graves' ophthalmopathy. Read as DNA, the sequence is TGTGCCAGCAGTGATGGCGAGACCCAGTACTTC. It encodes CASSDGETQYF.